The 15 T cell receptor beta chains below all came from one sample that was sequenced in a study of molecular identifiers for immune sequencing clone quantification. Using its own MiXCR run on the PCR reads, TCRdb lists one record per CDR3 protein. The sample has approximately 680,000 distinct CDR3 sequences; about 25% are singletons. Sequencing was done on a sample of naive CD8+ T cells from blood, with Jurkat cell RNA spiked in. Regarding subset: FACS-sorted CD8+CD4-CCR7+CD45RA+ naive T cells. The receptor set was obtained from a human donor in good health. Some libraries in this study had Jurkat cell RNA spiked in.

This clonotype occurred once. A much larger clone differs by one base, so this may be a read error. The conserved closing phenylalanine or tryptophan is absent in this CDR3, likely reflecting a read error. This rearrangement joins TRBV7-9 to TRBJ2-7; 16 positions agree with TRBD2. The CDR3 length is 16 residues. Germline-derived CDR1 and CDR2 are SEHNR and FQNEAQ (reference sequence). Trimming took 4 bases from V and 7 from J; bases not matched to a gene: 7. CDR3 nucleotide sequence: TGTGCCAGCAGCTGGGGACTAGCGGGAGGGCCGAGTGAGCAGTACATC. Residues: CASSWGLAGGPSEQYI.

About this clonotype: This may be a read error, as it is one base from a much larger clone. It is likely a read error, because the conserved phenylalanine at the end of the CDR3 is missing. No DNA is shown, since the ends of the CDR3 on it are uncertain; the CDR3 is the one TCRdb lists. The genes are TRBV21-1 and TRBJ2-3; the table names TRBD1, a call not compared with the DNA. TRBV21-1 is assigned pseudogene status. The CDR3 adds up to 16 amino acids, both ends counted. Here the CDR3 reads CASSKWGKPSTDTQYL.

This chain joins TRBV7-4 and TRBJ2-7; D remains unclear. The CDR3 has 18 amino acids. The germline V and J ends were trimmed by 1 base and 1 base, with 20 bases remaining between them. Germline lookup yields CDR1 SGHVT and CDR2 SQSDAQ. The DNA of the CDR3 is TGTGCCAGCAGCTTAGATAGGGCAGCACGGACGTGGTCCTACGAGCAGTACTTC. Translation gives CASSLDRAARTWSYEQYF.

This clonotype has more than one count but fewer than ten. This CDR3 reads CASSSVGQASHEQYF. CDR3 bases: TGTGCCAGCAGCTCGGTGGGACAGGCCTCACACGAGCAGTACTTC. This chain connects TRBV5-5 to TRBJ2-7, with 8 bases matching TRBD1. CDR1 and CDR2 from the germline V gene are SGHKS and YYEKEE (reference sequence). The trim removed 3 bases at V and 5 bases at J, leaving 10 bases unmatched. This CDR3 has 15 amino acids.

This chain's CDR3 is CASSQGTPGVFGQGRDNEQFF. In DNA, the CDR3 is TGTGCCAGCAGCCAAGGGACCCCTGGGGTATTCGGGCAGGGGCGAGACAATGAGCAGTTCTTC. V and J are TRBV4-2 and TRBJ2-1; tentative D call: TRBD1 (6 bases). Between the trimmed V and J ends, which lost 1 base and 5 bases, there was a span of 30 bases. The CDR3 loop spans 21 amino acids. Germline-derived CDR1 and CDR2 are LGHNA and YNFKEQ.

This clonotype was counted a few times. An end of the junction differs from the germline gene, which may be a read error. The rearrangement joins TRBV5-3 to TRBJ1-2; 9 positions match TRBD1. TRBV5-3 is an ORF for which the function is uncertain. The CDR3 has 15 amino acids. The CDR3 sequence: CASSWGQGLNYGYTF. The CDR3 bases are TGTGCCAGCAGCTGGGGACAGGGATTAAACTATGGCTACACCTTC.

This clonotype was found many times. The chain joins TRBV13 to TRBJ1-1, with D possibly TRBD1 on 5 matching bases. The V end was cut by 5 bases, the J end by 0 bases, with 10 bases between. Germline values: CDR1 PRHDT, CDR2 FYEKMQ (reference sequence). CDR3 length: 14 amino acids. CDR3 nucleotides: TGTGCCAGCAGCGCGACAGACATGAACACTGAAGCTTTCTTT. Its translation is CASSATDMNTEAFF.

Points on this clonotype: An end of the junction does not agree with germline; a read error may underlie this. V gene TRBV2 combines with J gene TRBJ2-2; D is ambiguous. This CDR3 is built from 13 residues. Germline CDR1 SNHLY, CDR2 FYNNEI. In nucleotides, the CDR3 is TGTGCCGGCAGTGAGACATTGACCGGGGAGCTGTTTTTT. Encoded protein: CAGSETLTGELFF.

The chain carries TRBV29-1 and TRBJ2-5, with D tentatively TRBD2 (5 bases). The V end lost 6 bases, the J end lost 5 bases, and 13 bases lay between the germline ends. Per the germline V gene, CDR1 is SQVTM and CDR2 is ANQGSEA. This CDR3 is 12 amino acids long. DNA of the CDR3: TGCAGCGTAAGACTACTGGGGGAGACCCAGTACTTC. This encodes CSVRLLGETQYF.

This chain uses TRBV7-9 with TRBJ2-1; D tentatively fits TRBD1 or TRBD2 (5 bases each). The CDR3 is 13 residues long. Trimming removed 4 bases at V and 12 bases at J, with 16 bases between. CDR1 and CDR2 from the germline V gene are SEHNR and FQNEAQ (reference sequence). Here the CDR3 DNA reads TGTGCCAGCAGCTGGGAGCCGGGACGCTGGCAGTTCTTC. Translating it yields CASSWEPGRWQFF.

This clonotype appeared many times. The chain is built from TRBV20-1 and TRBJ2-3, with D unclear. Between the trimmed V and J ends, which lost 0 bases and 4 bases, there was a span of 5 bases. From germline, CDR1 is DFQATT and CDR2 SNEGSKA (reference sequence). This CDR3 has 12 residues. CDR3 loop: CSARDNSDTQYF. The CDR3 coding sequence is TGCAGTGCTAGAGATAACTCAGATACGCAGTATTTT.

The sample holds one count of this clonotype. A much larger clone sits a single nucleotide away, making a read error possible. The chain has TRBV14 and TRBJ1-1; D is uncertain. Germline V CDR1 and CDR2: SGHDN, FVKESK. The length of the CDR3 is 15 residues. The DNA for the CDR3 is TGTGCCAGCGGCCAAGGAAATTGGGGATTAGGTACAGCTTTCTTT. This translates into CASGQGNWGLGTAFF.

This clonotype was found many times. The chain employs TRBV29-1 and TRBJ1-2; D gene unclear. This CDR3 region has 12 residues. The V gene lost 6 bases and the J gene lost 8 bases, with 16 bases spanning the gap. The germline gives CDR1 SQVTM, CDR2 ANQGSEA. As DNA, the CDR3 is TGCAGCGTCCCAATCCCCCCCGGCGGCTACACCTTC. Amino acids: CSVPIPPGGYTF.

Turning to this clonotype: A much larger clone lies a single base off, so this may be a read error. This chain links TRBV28 with TRBJ2-7; 8 nucleotides line up with TRBD2. The CDR3 totals 14 residues. CDR1 and CDR2 (germline): MDHEN, SYDVKM. V trimming: 4 bases; J trimming: 4 bases; junction bases outside the gene matches: 6. CDR3 amino acids: CASSYSGVAYEQYF. DNA of the CDR3: TGTGCCAGCAGTTATAGCGGGGTGGCGTACGAGCAGTACTTC.

This clonotype was counted only a few times. The J gene is TRBJ2-5, the V gene TRBV7-7; D might be TRBD1 (6 bases). Germline-derived CDR1 and CDR2 are SSHAT and FNYEAQ (reference sequence). The V end was cut by 1 base, the J end by 2 bases, with 11 bases between. The CDR3 is made up of 15 amino acids. In nucleotides, the CDR3 is TGTGCCAGCAGCTTAGTAGGGGGATTACAAGAGACCCAGTACTTC. The encoded protein is CASSLVGGLQETQYF. Together with reference TRBV7-7 and TRBJ2-5, the CDR3 gives the full variable domain: GAGVSQSPRYKVTKRGQDVTLRCDPISSHATLYWYQQALGQGPEFLTYFNYEAQPDKSGLPSDRFSAERPEGSISTLTIQRTEQRDSAMYRCASSLVGGLQETQYFGPGTRLLVL.